The rows below give T cell receptor beta chains drawn from one sample of a study of blood T cell repertoires in COVID-19. Clones were read by immunoSEQ multiplex PCR, and TCRdb kept only the in-frame ones, dropping some. The sample includes under 100,000 clones, around 81% of them seen just once. Sequenced material: peripheral blood. Source of these receptors: a woman in her 70s with active or convalescent COVID-19. Each CDR3 is given with its conserved first and last residue. D genes are given only for firm matches. Only some rows state a clone size, as once, few, many or a class for expanded clones.

TRBV5-4	TRBD1	-	TRBJ1-1	CASSTRRQGNTEAFF	TGTGCCAGCAGCACCCGCCGACAGGGAAACACTGAAGCTTTCTTT
TRBV28	-	-	TRBJ1-3	CASSLGGAGLSGNTIYF	TGTGCCAGCAGTTTAGGTGGGGCAGGGCTTTCCGGAAACACCATATATTTT
TRBV4-2	TRBD2	-	TRBJ2-1	CASSQAAGGAYNEQFF	TGTGCCAGCAGCCAAGCTGCGGGGGGGGCCTACAATGAGCAGTTCTTC
TRBV6-6	-	once	TRBJ2-3	CASSYSSEPTDTQYF	TGTGCCAGCAGTTACTCGTCAGAACCCACAGATACGCAGTATTTT
TRBV3-1/TRBV3-2	TRBD1	-	TRBJ2-1	CASSITGVPEQFF	TGTGCCAGCAGTATCACAGGGGTCCCCGAGCAGTTCTTC
TRBV4-3	-	-	TRBJ1-5	CASSQVHGNQPQHF	TGCGCCAGCAGCCAAGTTCACGGTAATCAGCCCCAGCATTTT
TRBV7-9	TRBD1	once	TRBJ1-4	CASSEDDRVEKLFF	TGTGCCAGCAGCGAGGATGACAGGGTGGAAAAACTGTTTTTT
TRBV6-2/TRBV6-3	-	-	TRBJ1-5	CASSYGGSPPQHF	TGTGCCAGCAGTTACGGGGGCTCACCGCCCCAGCATTTT
TRBV19	-	once	TRBJ1-2	CASSMLQVMGYGYTF	TGTGCCAGTAGTATGTTACAGGTTATGGGCTATGGCTACACCTTC
TRBV3-1/TRBV3-2	-	-	TRBJ1-3	CASSPFARVGNTIYF	TGTGCCAGCAGCCCATTTGCCAGGGTAGGAAACACCATATATTTT
TRBV4-3	-	-	TRBJ1-2	CASSEKLGQVGVRGYTF	TGCGCCAGCAGCGAAAAATTAGGGCAGGTCGGGGTTCGAGGCTACACCTTC
TRBV7-9	-	few	TRBJ2-7	CASSLAGHPYEQYF	TGTGCCAGCAGCTTAGCGGGACATCCCTACGAGCAGTACTTC
TRBV5-1	-	-	TRBJ2-7	CASSLGGYNREQYF	TGCGCCAGCAGCTTGGGAGGGTATAATCGCGAGCAGTACTTC